The 9 T cell receptor beta chains below come from one sample, sequenced in a study of cytomegalovirus exposure and HLA in healthy donors. PCR was performed using 60 Vbeta and 13 Jbeta primers. The protocol was immunoSEQ multiplex PCR, while the TCRdb copy is restricted to in-frame clones and leaves out a portion. The data contain a few hundred thousand clones, roughly 89% of them singletons. The sequencing input was PBMCs. These receptors were taken from a woman aged 18-29 years in good health and CMV-seronegative.

The chain employs TRBV7-9 and TRBJ2-7; D is possibly TRBD1 (6 bases). Germline values: CDR1 SEHNR, CDR2 FQNEAQ (reference sequence). Trimming shortened V by 8 bases and J by 3 bases, and 17 bases separated the two germline ends. The CDR3 is 14 residues long. CDR3: CASGRDTSNYEQYF. The DNA of the CDR3 is TGTGCCAGCGGCCGGGACACCTCCAACTACGAGCAGTACTTC.

The chain joins TRBV2 to TRBJ1-3; the D is unclear. The CDR3 has 13 amino acids. Germline V gene lookup returns CDR1 SNHLY and CDR2 FYNNEI. Between the trimmed V and J ends, which lost 7 bases and 3 bases, there was a span of 10 bases. This CDR3 is CASTGPGGNTIYF. The CDR3 DNA reads as TGTGCCAGCACCGGTCCGGGTGGAAACACCATATATTTT. Full variable domain (outside the CDR3, taken from reference TRBV2 and TRBJ1-3): EPEVTQTPSHQVTQMGQEVILRCVPISNHLYFYWYRQILGQKVEFLVSFYNNEISEKSEIFDDQFSVERPDGSNFTLKIRSTKLEDSAMYFCASTGPGGNTIYFGEGSWLTVV.

This chain joins TRBV6-4 and TRBJ1-2; 7 positions match TRBD1. The V segment lost 4 bases and the J segment 11 bases; nucleotides outside the gene matches: 7. This CDR3 region has 12 residues. From germline, CDR1 is MRHNA and CDR2 SNTAGT. The CDR3 sequence: CASSADRVIYTF. Written as DNA, the CDR3 is TGTGCCAGCAGTGCCGACAGGGTTATATACACCTTC.

The V and J genes are TRBV6-5 and TRBJ1-2, with 8 bases that match TRBD1. CDR3 size: 15 residues. Germline V gives CDR1 MNHEY, CDR2 SVGAGI. Trimming at V came to 6 bases and at J to 1 base, leaving 7 bases not matched to a gene. The CDR3 DNA is TGTGCCAGCAGCTGGACAGGGACATTTAACTATGGCTACACCTTC. Its translation is CASSWTGTFNYGYTF.

The chain is built from TRBV5-1 and TRBJ2-7, with a tentative D call TRBD2 (7 bases). Deletions cut 1 base from V and 4 bases from J, with 15 bases between. The CDR3 is 15 amino acids. Germline CDR1 and CDR2: SGHRS and YFSETQ. CDR3 region: CASSLRGAGAYEQYF. In DNA, the CDR3 is TGCGCCAGCAGCTTGCGGGGGGCCGGCGCGTACGAGCAGTACTTC.

This clone was observed a handful of times. The chain couples TRBV21-1 to TRBJ2-1; the table calls TRBD2, which could not be checked here. TRBV21-1 is an annotated pseudogene. This CDR3 has 17 amino acids. This CDR3 reads CASSKVATVRGYNEQFF. Here the CDR3 DNA reads TGTGCCAGCAGCAAAGTCGCGACGGTACGAGGGTACAATGAGCAGTTCTTC.

The V and J genes are TRBV9 and TRBJ2-3; 7 nucleotides match TRBD2. Per germline, CDR1 SGDLS and CDR2 YYNGEE. The CDR3 has 16 amino acids. Trimming cost V 3 bases and J 1 base; bases outside gene matches: 8. The CDR3 bases are TGTGCCAGCAGCGCCCCTCCCGCGGGGGGCACAGATACGCAGTATTTT. Amino acid sequence: CASSAPPAGGTDTQYF.

V is TRBV5-1 and J is TRBJ2-7; TRBD1 might be the D (6 bases). The CDR3 is 14 amino acids. V was trimmed by 1 base and J by 4 bases, leaving 12 bases between them. Germline V gene lookup returns CDR1 SGHRS and CDR2 YFSETQ. CDR3 sequence: CASSLSYQGYEQYF. The CDR3, as DNA: TGCGCCAGCAGCTTGTCATACCAGGGGTACGAGCAGTACTTC.

V gene TRBV5-4 combines with J gene TRBJ1-1; TRBD1 aligns across 9 bases. Trimming took 4 bases from V and 1 from J; bases not matched to a gene: 11. CDR3 length equals 17 residues. Germline lookup yields CDR1 SGHNT and CDR2 YYREEE (reference sequence). The CDR3 nucleotides read TGTGCCAGCAGCCCAGACACAGGGGGCAATAGGAACACTGAAGCTTTCTTT. This sequence encodes CASSPDTGGNRNTEAFF.